Below, one T cell receptor (beta chain) is given with its context. No antigen is known for it. The sample belongs to a study of T cell responses to AZD1222 COVID-19 vaccine. Study conclusions and caveats: Only a handful of AZD1222 recipients, more than 5 in all, had baseline seropositivity. Compared with day 0, the breadth and depth of the Spike-specific TCR repertoire rose significantly after two doses of AZD1222.

TCRdb keeps only in-frame clones here, not all; method: immunoSEQ multiplex PCR. This table has 200,000 to 250,000 clones, roughly 94% appearing once. This CDR3 region has 13 residues. CDR1 and CDR2 from the germline V gene are SEHNR and FQNEAQ (reference sequence). Trimming took 5 bases from V and 4 from J, leaving 12 bases between them. The chain carries TRBV7-9 and TRBJ2-7, with D tentatively TRBD2 (6 bases). The receptor comes from an adult who received the MenACWY meningococcal vaccine as a control. The sample in question was peripheral blood, obtained 28 days after the second dose of the MenACWY control vaccine. CDR3: CASSRDLAYEQYF. In DNA, the CDR3 is TGTGCCAGCAGCCGGGACCTAGCGTACGAGCAGTACTTC. Combining the CDR3 with reference TRBV7-9 and TRBJ2-7 gives the whole variable domain DTGVSQNPRHKITKRGQNVTFRCDPISEHNRLYWYRQTLGQGPEFLTYFQNEAQLEKSRLLSDRFSAERPKGSFSTLEIQRTEQGDSAMYLCASSRDLAYEQYFGPGTRLTVT.